This T cell receptor (beta chain) appears in the sequencing data of a study of blood T cell repertoires in COVID-19. Background on the study: The United States, Italy and Spain provided the acute and convalescent COVID-19 samples.

This table comes from immunoSEQ multiplex PCR, and its TCRdb copy is limited to in-frame clones, with some not included. The table records around 170,000 clones, more than 85% of them present only once. V was trimmed by 2 bases and J by 4 bases, leaving 14 bases between them. The CDR3 covers 15 residues. Germline V lookup: CDR1 KGHSH, CDR2 LQKENI. The specimen was PBMCs or T cells enriched from blood (not recorded which). The rearrangement joins TRBV18 to TRBJ1-1; a weak D match, TRBD1 (6 bases). This TCR was sampled from a woman between 45 and 65 years old who had recovered from COVID-19. Here the CDR3 reads CASSPLGAPGTEAFF. CDR3 in DNA: TGTGCCAGCTCACCATTGGGGGCGCCGGGCACTGAAGCTTTCTTT. The full variable domain, rest sourced from reference TRBV18 and TRBJ1-1, is NAGVMQNPRHLVRRRGQEARLRCSPMKGHSHVYWYRQLPEEGLKFMVYLQKENIIDESGMPKERFSAEFPKEGPSILRIQQVVRGDSAAYFCASSPLGAPGTEAFFGQGTRLTVV.